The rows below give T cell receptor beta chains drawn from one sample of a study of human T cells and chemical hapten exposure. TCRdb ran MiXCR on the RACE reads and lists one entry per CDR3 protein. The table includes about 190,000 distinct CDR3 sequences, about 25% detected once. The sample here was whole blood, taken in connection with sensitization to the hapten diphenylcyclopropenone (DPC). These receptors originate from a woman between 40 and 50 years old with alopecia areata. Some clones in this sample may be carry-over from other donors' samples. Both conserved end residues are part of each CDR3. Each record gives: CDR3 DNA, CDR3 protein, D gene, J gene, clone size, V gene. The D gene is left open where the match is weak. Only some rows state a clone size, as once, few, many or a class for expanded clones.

cdr3_nt: TGTGCCAGCAGTTACCCAGATCAGGACTATGGCTACACCTTC; cdr3_aa: CASSYPDQDYGYTF; d_call: .; j_call: TRBJ1-2; clone_size: .; v_call: TRBV6-2/TRBV6-3
cdr3_nt: TGTGCCAGCAGATATAGCGGGCCCTCAGATACGCAGTATTTT; cdr3_aa: CASRYSGPSDTQYF; d_call: TRBD2; j_call: TRBJ2-3; clone_size: few; v_call: TRBV7-2
cdr3_nt: TGTGCCAGCTCACCACCGGTAGGGACAGGGAGTACAGATACGCAGTATTTT; cdr3_aa: CASSPPVGTGSTDTQYF; d_call: TRBD1; j_call: TRBJ2-3; clone_size: few; v_call: TRBV18
cdr3_nt: TGCGCCAGCAGCCAGACCGGGACAGGGGGCACTGAAGCTTTCTTT; cdr3_aa: CASSQTGTGGTEAFF; d_call: TRBD1; j_call: TRBJ1-1; clone_size: .; v_call: TRBV5-1
cdr3_nt: TGTGCCAGCACCGGGACTAGATCAGAGACCCAGTACTTC; cdr3_aa: CASTGTRSETQYF; d_call: TRBD2; j_call: TRBJ2-5; clone_size: many; v_call: TRBV2
cdr3_nt: TGTGCCAGCAGTTCCTATGGCTACACCTTC; cdr3_aa: CASSSYGYTF; d_call: .; j_call: TRBJ1-2; clone_size: few; v_call: TRBV28
cdr3_nt: TGTGCCAGCAGCCGACAGGGTTCTGAGCAGTTCTTC; cdr3_aa: CASSRQGSEQFF; d_call: TRBD1; j_call: TRBJ2-1; clone_size: few; v_call: TRBV5-6
cdr3_nt: TGCAGTGCTCCGGGACAGGGGAACTATGGCTACACCTTC; cdr3_aa: CSAPGQGNYGYTF; d_call: TRBD1; j_call: TRBJ1-2; clone_size: few; v_call: TRBV20-1
cdr3_nt: TGTGCCAGCCGGGCGCGGTCCTCTGGGGCCAACGTCCTGACTTTC; cdr3_aa: CASRARSSGANVLTF; d_call: .; j_call: TRBJ2-6; clone_size: few; v_call: TRBV28
cdr3_nt: TGCGCCAGCAGCTTGGTAGCGGGAGGGCCTGGTACGCAGTATTTT; cdr3_aa: CASSLVAGGPGTQYF; d_call: TRBD2; j_call: TRBJ2-3; clone_size: few; v_call: TRBV5-1
cdr3_nt: TGTGCCAGCAGCCCGACTAGCGACCCAGCACAGACCCAGTACTTC; cdr3_aa: CASSPTSDPAQTQYF; d_call: TRBD2; j_call: TRBJ2-5; clone_size: .; v_call: TRBV7-3
cdr3_nt: TGTGCCATCAGTGAGTCGGCAGATACGCAGTATTTT; cdr3_aa: CAISESADTQYF; d_call: .; j_call: TRBJ2-3; clone_size: .; v_call: TRBV10-3
cdr3_nt: TGCAGTGCTTCACAGGGGTGGAACACTGAAGCTTTCTTT; cdr3_aa: CSASQGWNTEAFF; d_call: TRBD1; j_call: TRBJ1-1; clone_size: .; v_call: TRBV20-1
cdr3_nt: TGTGCCAGCAGCTTGAGCGGAGGAGGGGAGCTGTTTTTT; cdr3_aa: CASSLSGGGELFF; d_call: .; j_call: TRBJ2-2; clone_size: few; v_call: TRBV7-9
cdr3_nt: TGCAGTGCTGCCACTGCGGGACAGGGAGGCGAGCAGTACTTC; cdr3_aa: CSAATAGQGGEQYF; d_call: TRBD1; j_call: TRBJ2-7; clone_size: .; v_call: TRBV20-1
cdr3_nt: TGTGCCAGCAGTTCTCCGGGACGGGGAAGGAAGTTCTTC; cdr3_aa: CASSSPGRGRKFF; d_call: .; j_call: TRBJ2-1; clone_size: few; v_call: TRBV7-9
cdr3_nt: TGTGCCAGCAGATCCTGGGACAGGGGAGAGACCCAGTACTTC; cdr3_aa: CASRSWDRGETQYF; d_call: TRBD1; j_call: TRBJ2-5; clone_size: .; v_call: TRBV6-2/TRBV6-3
cdr3_nt: TGTGCCAGCAGCTTAGCCCCAGGCCCCCCCTCAGAGACCCAGTACTTC; cdr3_aa: CASSLAPGPPSETQYF; d_call: .; j_call: TRBJ2-5; clone_size: .; v_call: TRBV7-2
cdr3_nt: TGTGCCAGCAGTCGTTCGGGACAGATCCTTACAAATGAGCAGTTCTTC; cdr3_aa: CASSRSGQILTNEQFF; d_call: TRBD1; j_call: TRBJ2-1; clone_size: .; v_call: TRBV7-2
cdr3_nt: TGTGCCAGCAGTTTATCGGGACAGGGACTAGCGGGGATCTACGAGCAGTACTTC; cdr3_aa: CASSLSGQGLAGIYEQYF; d_call: TRBD2; j_call: TRBJ2-7; clone_size: .; v_call: TRBV27
cdr3_nt: TGTGCCAGCGGACAGACTAGCGGGAGGGCTGGTGAGCAGTTCTTC; cdr3_aa: CASGQTSGRAGEQFF; d_call: TRBD2; j_call: TRBJ2-1; clone_size: few; v_call: TRBV6-5
cdr3_nt: TGTGCCAGCAGCTTAGATTCCCAGGTAGTGGTAGCTTTCTTT; cdr3_aa: CASSLDSQVVVAFF; d_call: .; j_call: TRBJ1-1; clone_size: .; v_call: TRBV7-2
cdr3_nt: TGTGCCAGCAGTCGGGGTGGAGGAAACACCATATATTTT; cdr3_aa: CASSRGGGNTIYF; d_call: .; j_call: TRBJ1-3; clone_size: few; v_call: TRBV25-1
cdr3_nt: TGCAGCGTTGGAGAACAGGGGAACACTGAAGCTTTCTTT; cdr3_aa: CSVGEQGNTEAFF; d_call: .; j_call: TRBJ1-1; clone_size: .; v_call: TRBV29-1
cdr3_nt: TGTGCCAGCTCCCAGGGGAAAAATGAAAAACTGTTTTTT; cdr3_aa: CASSQGKNEKLFF; d_call: .; j_call: TRBJ1-4; clone_size: many; v_call: TRBV6-6
cdr3_nt: TGTGCCAGCAGCTCGGTACCGGGGGGCAATTATGGCTACACCTTC; cdr3_aa: CASSSVPGGNYGYTF; d_call: .; j_call: TRBJ1-2; clone_size: .; v_call: TRBV6-2/TRBV6-3
cdr3_nt: TGTGCCAGCCTCACGGGCGGGAGGTACAATGAGCAGTTCTTC; cdr3_aa: CASLTGGRYNEQFF; d_call: TRBD2; j_call: TRBJ2-1; clone_size: .; v_call: TRBV28
cdr3_nt: TGTGCCAGCAGCTTAGTAGGCACTAGCGGGGCCTCCTACAATGAGCAGTTCTTC; cdr3_aa: CASSLVGTSGASYNEQFF; d_call: TRBD2; j_call: TRBJ2-1; clone_size: .; v_call: TRBV7-2
cdr3_nt: TGTGCCTGGGGGGGAGGGGACAAAGAGACCCAGTACTTC; cdr3_aa: CAWGGGDKETQYF; d_call: .; j_call: TRBJ2-5; clone_size: many; v_call: TRBV30
cdr3_nt: TGTGCCAGCAGTGAATCAGGAGCCGGGGGGACGAGTACCTACGAGCAGTACTTC; cdr3_aa: CASSESGAGGTSTYEQYF; d_call: TRBD2; j_call: TRBJ2-7; clone_size: .; v_call: TRBV25-1
cdr3_nt: TGTGCCAGCAGCAGCTCAGGGGGTAGCCGTGTTGGCTACACCTTC; cdr3_aa: CASSSSGGSRVGYTF; d_call: TRBD1; j_call: TRBJ1-2; clone_size: once; v_call: TRBV12-3/TRBV12-4
cdr3_nt: TGTGCCAGCAGTTCACTAGCGGGAGGGGCAGATACGCAGTATTTT; cdr3_aa: CASSSLAGGADTQYF; d_call: TRBD2; j_call: TRBJ2-3; clone_size: .; v_call: TRBV28
cdr3_nt: TGTGCCAGCAGCTACGGGGCAGGCTCCTACGAGCAGTACTTC; cdr3_aa: CASSYGAGSYEQYF; d_call: .; j_call: TRBJ2-7; clone_size: once; v_call: TRBV7-2
cdr3_nt: TGTGCCAGCAGTTTCGAGGGACAGGGCGCAGATACGCAGTATTTT; cdr3_aa: CASSFEGQGADTQYF; d_call: TRBD1; j_call: TRBJ2-3; clone_size: .; v_call: TRBV28
cdr3_nt: TGTGCCATCAGCCCGGGACGGCCGGCCTACAATGAGCAGTTCTTC; cdr3_aa: CAISPGRPAYNEQFF; d_call: .; j_call: TRBJ2-1; clone_size: .; v_call: TRBV10-3
cdr3_nt: TGTGCCAGCAAGGTGGGAGCGGGAGCTTCCTACGAGCAGTACTTC; cdr3_aa: CASKVGAGASYEQYF; d_call: TRBD2; j_call: TRBJ2-7; clone_size: few; v_call: TRBV28
cdr3_nt: TGTGCCAGCAGCTCCTCCGATGCCCCCCACACCGGGGAGCTGTTTTTT; cdr3_aa: CASSSSDAPHTGELFF; d_call: .; j_call: TRBJ2-2; clone_size: .; v_call: TRBV28
cdr3_nt: TGTGCCAGCACCCTAGACAGCTACAATGAGCAGTTCTTC; cdr3_aa: CASTLDSYNEQFF; d_call: .; j_call: TRBJ2-1; clone_size: .; v_call: TRBV12-3/TRBV12-4
cdr3_nt: TGTGCCAGCAGTTACTACGGGTACGAGCAGTACTTC; cdr3_aa: CASSYYGYEQYF; d_call: .; j_call: TRBJ2-7; clone_size: .; v_call: TRBV6-5
cdr3_nt: TGCGCCAGTCCTGAGAAGACCCAGTACTTC; cdr3_aa: CASPEKTQYF; d_call: .; j_call: TRBJ2-5; clone_size: .; v_call: TRBV23-1
cdr3_nt: TGTGCCAGCAGCGACAGGGGCTATGGCTACACCTTC; cdr3_aa: CASSDRGYGYTF; d_call: TRBD1; j_call: TRBJ1-2; clone_size: .; v_call: TRBV11-3
cdr3_nt: TGTGCCAGTTCAGAACAGGGGGGCGGCTATGGCTACACCTTC; cdr3_aa: CASSEQGGGYGYTF; d_call: TRBD1; j_call: TRBJ1-2; clone_size: .; v_call: TRBV6-5
cdr3_nt: TGTGCCAGCAGAGGGATTCAAGAGACCCAGTACTTC; cdr3_aa: CASRGIQETQYF; d_call: .; j_call: TRBJ2-5; clone_size: .; v_call: TRBV7-2
cdr3_nt: TGTGCCAGCAGCCGTAGGGGGACTTACACCGGGGAGCTGTTTTTT; cdr3_aa: CASSRRGTYTGELFF; d_call: .; j_call: TRBJ2-2; clone_size: .; v_call: TRBV7-2
cdr3_nt: TGTGCCAGCAGCCCCGACTACCGCTCCTACAATGAGCAGTTCTTC; cdr3_aa: CASSPDYRSYNEQFF; d_call: .; j_call: TRBJ2-1; clone_size: .; v_call: TRBV7-3